This is a list of T cell receptor beta chains from one sample in a study of blood T cell repertoires in COVID-19. Only in-frame clones appear in the TCRdb table, and some are missing; sequencing was by immunoSEQ multiplex PCR. The table shows under 35,000 clones, with more than 80% occurring only once. Specimen: peripheral blood. The receptors shown here come from a human donor in a cohort sampled during active COVID-19. CDR3s include the opening cysteine and the closing phenylalanine or tryptophan. Fields, in order: clone size, D gene, J gene, V gene, CDR3 length, CDR3 DNA, CDR3 protein. D genes are given only for firm matches. Size values are once, few and many counts, or a class for expanded clones, and some rows have none.

-,-,TRBJ2-7,TRBV5-4,13,TGTGCCAGCAGCTTTGACAGAGCCTACGAGCAGTACTTC,CASSFDRAYEQYF
-,-,TRBJ1-2,TRBV2,14,TGTGCCAGCAGTGGGGGAGTCCAAAACTATGGCTACACCTTC,CASSGGVQNYGYTF
-,TRBD2,TRBJ2-5,TRBV30,14,TGTGCCTGGAGTCCCGGCGGGAGTTGGGGGACCCAGTACTTC,CAWSPGGSWGTQYF
-,-,TRBJ1-1,TRBV14,13,TGTGCCAGCAGCCACCGACAGAACACTGAAGCTTTCTTT,CASSHRQNTEAFF
-,TRBD2,TRBJ2-5,TRBV5-1,15,TGCGCCAGCAGCGACGTTAGCGGGGCCCAAGAGACCCAGTACTTC,CASSDVSGAQETQYF
-,TRBD1,TRBJ1-1,TRBV7-2,14,TGTGCCAGCAGCCAACAGGGGACGAACACTGAAGCTTTCTTT,CASSQQGTNTEAFF
-,TRBD1,TRBJ1-1,TRBV18,23,TGTGCCAGCTCACCACTAATAGGGCGCAATAGGACAGGATACAATAGGGCTAACACTGAAGCTTTCTTT,CASSPLIGRNRTGYNRANTEAFF
-,-,TRBJ2-1,TRBV7-9,16,TGTGCCAGCAGCTCCCGAAGGGGAACCCCTTTCAGTGAGCAGTTCTTC,CASSSRRGTPFSEQFF
-,-,TRBJ1-1,TRBV25-1,13,TGTGCCAGCAGTGAATACCGTCACACTGAAGCTTTCTTT,CASSEYRHTEAFF
-,-,TRBJ1-1,TRBV5-6,14,TGTGCCAGCAGCTGGCGGGGAATGAACACTGAAGCTTTCTTT,CASSWRGMNTEAFF
-,-,TRBJ2-5,TRBV5-1,13,TGCGCCAGCAGCTCTGGGCGGGGAGAGACCCAGTACTTC,CASSSGRGETQYF
-,-,TRBJ1-2,TRBV7-9,16,TGTGCCAGCAGCTTAGCGTCTGCAGAAGCTAACTATGGCTACACCTTC,CASSLASAEANYGYTF
-,-,TRBJ1-1,TRBV18,11,TGTGCCAGCTCACCCTCACGGGGAGCTTTCTTT,CASSPSRGAFF
-,-,TRBJ2-5,TRBV28,15,TGTGCCAGCAGTTCCCTGACAGATATCCAAGAGACCCAGTACTTC,CASSSLTDIQETQYF
once,TRBD2,TRBJ2-6,TRBV30,15,TGTGCCTGGAGTATTGGGGGGGCTGGGGCCAACGTCCTGACTTTC,CAWSIGGAGANVLTF
once,TRBD1,TRBJ2-2,TRBV14,16,TGTGCCAGCATCAACCCCGGGACAGGTGAATCCGGGGAGCTGTTTTTT,CASINPGTGESGELFF
-,TRBD1,TRBJ2-1,TRBV7-9,14,TGTGCCAGCAGCCGCGGGACAGGCGAAGATGAGCAGTTCTTC,CASSRGTGEDEQFF
-,-,TRBJ2-3,TRBV24-1,16,TGTGCCACCAGTGAGACCGCGGGACGCCGCTTGGATACGCAGTATTTT,CATSETAGRRLDTQYF
-,-,TRBJ2-7,TRBV19,15,TGTGCCAGTAGTATAGATGAAGGGGGAAGCGACGAGCAGTACTTC,CASSIDEGGSDEQYF
-,-,TRBJ2-7,TRBV5-6,11,TGTGCCAGCAGCTGGGAGCTTGAGCAGTACTTC,CASSWELEQYF
once,TRBD2,TRBJ2-2,TRBV6-5,14,TGTGCCAGCACCCCGGGGGGGGCCACCGGGGAGCTGTTTTTT,CASTPGGATGELFF